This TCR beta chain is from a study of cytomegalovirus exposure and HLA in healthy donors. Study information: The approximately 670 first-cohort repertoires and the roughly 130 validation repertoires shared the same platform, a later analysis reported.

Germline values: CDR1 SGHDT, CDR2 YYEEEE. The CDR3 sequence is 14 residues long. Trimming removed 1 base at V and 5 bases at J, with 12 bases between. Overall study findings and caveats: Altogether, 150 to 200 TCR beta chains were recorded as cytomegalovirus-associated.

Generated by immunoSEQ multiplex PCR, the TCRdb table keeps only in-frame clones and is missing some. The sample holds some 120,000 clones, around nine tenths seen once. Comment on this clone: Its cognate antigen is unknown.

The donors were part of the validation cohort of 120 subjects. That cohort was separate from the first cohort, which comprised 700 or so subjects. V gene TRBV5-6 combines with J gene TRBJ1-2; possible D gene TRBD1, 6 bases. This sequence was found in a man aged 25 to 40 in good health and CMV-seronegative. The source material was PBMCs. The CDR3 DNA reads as TGTGCCAGCAGCTTGCTGGCGACAGGATATGGCTACACCTTC. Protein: CASSLLATGYGYTF. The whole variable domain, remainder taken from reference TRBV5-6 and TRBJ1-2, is DAGVTQSPTHLIKTRGQQVTLRCSPKSGHDTVSWYQQALGQGPQFIFQYYEEEERQRGNFPDRFSGHQFPNYSSELNVNALLLGDSALYLCASSLLATGYGYTFGSGTRLTVV.